This T cell receptor (beta chain) was identified in a study of shared clonotypes between healthy human individuals. The CDR3 totals 15 residues. Germline-derived CDR1 and CDR2 are MGHRA and YSYEKL. V lost 3 bases to trimming and J lost 9 bases; unmatched junction nucleotides: 6. Generated by immunoSEQ multiplex PCR, the TCRdb table keeps only in-frame clones and is missing some. The table includes some 500,000 clones, almost 97% detected once. This receptor was obtained from a woman aged 30 to 39 in good health. The chain carries TRBV4-1 and TRBJ2-1, with TRBD2 matching over 12 bases. Sequenced sample: naive CD4+ T cells sorted from blood. The subset denotes: CD45RA+ positively selected. The CDR3 here is CASSHGLAGKGEQFF. DNA of the CDR3: TGCGCCAGCAGCCACGGACTAGCGGGAAAGGGTGAGCAGTTCTTC.